Below are 19 T cell receptor beta chains sequenced from a single sample in a study of shared clonotypes between healthy human individuals. CD45RO-negative CD8 cells positively selected for CCR7 made up the naive population, which excluded terminally differentiated effector memory CD45RA+ cells. Clones were read by immunoSEQ multiplex PCR, and TCRdb kept only the in-frame ones, dropping some. This table has approximately 2,200,000 clones, roughly 91% appearing once. The sequencing input was naive CD8+ T cells from PBMCs. Every receptor here comes from a man younger than 35 in good health. Some clones in this sample may be carry-over from other donors' samples.

This chain uses TRBV5-1 with TRBJ2-7; D remains ambiguous. V was cut by 0 bases and J by 2 bases, with 6 bases left in between. The V gene's germline CDR1 is SGHRS and CDR2 YFSETQ. The CDR3 runs 13 residues. The CDR3 here is CASSLVVAYEQYF. In DNA, the CDR3 is TGCGCCAGCAGCTTGGTGGTGGCCTACGAGCAGTACTTC.

The rearrangement links TRBV5-4 to TRBJ1-1, with D maybe TRBD1 (5 bases). The germline CDR1 and CDR2 sequences are SGHNT and YYREEE (reference sequence). Trimming pared 3 bases from V and 3 bases from J, leaving 12 bases between. This CDR3 is 14 amino acids long. This CDR3 reads CASSYDRKDTEAFF. For the CDR3, the DNA is TGTGCCAGCAGCTACGACAGAAAAGACACTGAAGCTTTCTTT.

The V call is TRBV14, the J call TRBJ1-5; no definite D call. The CDR3 is made up of 14 amino acids. Germline V lookup: CDR1 SGHDN, CDR2 FVKESK. V shed 4 bases and J shed 8 bases, with 15 bases lying between them. CDR3 residues: CASSPVGRWKPQHF. For the CDR3, the DNA is TGTGCCAGCAGCCCAGTGGGTCGCTGGAAGCCCCAGCATTTT.

The V gene is TRBV27, the J gene TRBJ1-2; D remains ambiguous. In germline, CDR1 is MNHEY, CDR2 SMNVEV (reference sequence). Trimming left V 0 bases short and J 5 bases short, with 16 bases between. The CDR3 loop spans 16 amino acids. The chain's CDR3 is CASSLSGQSRDYGYTF. The CDR3 DNA reads as TGTGCCAGCAGTTTATCGGGCCAGAGCCGGGATTATGGCTACACCTTC.

The chain joins TRBV7-8 to TRBJ2-1, with 7 positions matching TRBD1. Germline CDR1 and CDR2: SGHVS and FQNEAQ. This CDR3 spans 13 amino acids. Trimming took 3 bases from V and 5 from J; bases not matched to a gene: 1. In DNA, the CDR3 is TGTGCCAGCAGCTTGGGACAGCACAATGAGCAGTTCTTC. This codes for CASSLGQHNEQFF.

This clone was recorded once. The chain carries TRBV7-8 and TRBJ2-7; D remains ambiguous. From germline, CDR1 is SGHVS and CDR2 FQNEAQ. Trimming removed 5 bases at V and 5 bases at J, with 16 bases between. This CDR3 contains 14 residues. The CDR3, as DNA: TGTGCCAGCAGCCGAAGGATACCAGGCGACGAGCAGTACTTC. Protein: CASSRRIPGDEQYF.

This chain joins TRBV28 and TRBJ2-5, with D perhaps TRBD2 (6 bases). V shed 1 base and J shed 10 bases, with 16 bases lying between them. The CDR3 runs 14 residues. Germline CDR1 and CDR2: MDHEN and SYDVKM. For the CDR3, the DNA is TGTGCCAGCAGTTTATCAAGTAATAGCGGTGGCCAGTACTTC. Protein: CASSLSSNSGGQYF. The full variable domain, its missing parts supplied by reference TRBV28 and TRBJ2-5, is DVKVTQSSRYLVKRTGEKVFLECVQDMDHENMFWYRQDPGLGLRLIYFSYDVKMKEKGDIPEGYSVSREKKERFSLILESASTNQTSMYLCASSLSSNSGGQYFGPGTRLLVL.

The CDR3 here is CAWSASDRGIYDQPQHF. The CDR3 DNA sequence: TGTGCCTGGAGTGCATCGGACAGGGGGATTTATGATCAGCCCCAGCATTTT. V usage is TRBV30 and J usage is TRBJ1-5; 10 bases match TRBD1. V trimming: 1 base; J trimming: 5 bases; junction bases outside the gene matches: 11. CDR1 GTSNPN and CDR2 SVGIG come from the germline V gene (reference sequence). The CDR3 contains 17 residues.

The chain couples TRBV28 to TRBJ2-5; maybe TRBD2 (6 bases). The CDR3 length is 17 residues. Germline V gene data show CDR1 as MDHEN and CDR2 as SYDVKM. With 6 bases removed from V and 4 bases from J, the gap between germline ends came to 24 bases. CDR3 sequence: CASRRLGPSRRGETQYF. The CDR3 DNA follows: TGTGCCAGCAGGAGGTTGGGCCCGTCGAGGCGGGGAGAGACCCAGTACTTC.

This clone was found a few times. This chain connects TRBV5-6 to TRBJ1-2; TRBD1 matches 7 bases. The CDR3 length is 13 residues. The J segment lost 3 bases and the V segment lost 4 bases, leaving 3 bases of the junction unmatched. The V gene's germline CDR1 is SGHDT and CDR2 YYEEEE. The CDR3 DNA reads TGTGCCAGCAGCGTGGACAGGCACTATGGCTACACCTTC. Translating gives CASSVDRHYGYTF.

This clone has a single count. The rearrangement joins TRBV21-1 to TRBJ1-2; the table's D call, TRBD1, was not checked against the DNA. TRBV21-1 is classified as a pseudogene. This CDR3 spans 15 amino acids. The CDR3: CASSKPRQGESGYTF. CDR3 coding DNA: TGTGCCAGCAGCAAGCCTCGACAGGGGGAGTCTGGCTACACCTTC.

The CDR3 DNA sequence: TGCGCCAGCAGTGAGCGACCCCTGGGGCCCTACGAGCAGTACTTC. Residues: CASSERPLGPYEQYF. This chain joins TRBV10-1 and TRBJ2-7; D perhaps matches TRBD1 (5 bases). V was shortened by 2 bases and J by 2 bases, with 13 bases between the two germline ends. This CDR3 spans 15 amino acids. Germline loops: CDR1 WNHNN, CDR2 SYGVQD (reference sequence).

The chain links TRBV7-2 to TRBJ1-1; no clear D. CDR1 is SGHTA, CDR2 FQGNSA, per germline. The CDR3 length is 15 residues. V shed 3 bases and J shed 0 bases, with 11 bases lying between them. This CDR3 reads CASSLPEDLNTEAFF. The CDR3 DNA is TGTGCCAGCAGCTTGCCTGAGGACCTGAACACTGAAGCTTTCTTT.

The chain combines TRBV7-3 with TRBJ2-7, with D possibly being TRBD1 or TRBD2 (5 bases each). There are 15 residues in the CDR3. CDR1 SGHTA and CDR2 FQGTGA come from the germline V gene. V was cut by 1 base and J by 2 bases, with 12 bases left in between. The CDR3 nucleotides are TGTGCCAGCAGCTTAAACCAGGGAGTGACCTACGAGCAGTACTTC. Translated, it gives CASSLNQGVTYEQYF.

The sample holds one count of this clone. The chain is built from TRBV4-3 and TRBJ1-3, with D perhaps matching TRBD1 (6 bases). V was shortened by 4 bases and J by 6 bases, with 19 bases between the two germline ends. Germline assignment: CDR1 LGHNA and CDR2 YSLEER. The CDR3 sequence is 16 residues long. This chain's CDR3 is CASSLTLGPGENTIYF. For the CDR3, the DNA is TGCGCCAGCAGCCTGACGTTAGGACCAGGGGAAAACACCATATATTTT.

DNA for the CDR3: TGTGCCAGCAGTGAAGATAGGACGGAGAACACCGGGGAGCTGTTTTTT. This gives the protein CASSEDRTENTGELFF. The rearrangement uses TRBV6-1 and TRBJ2-2; no reliable D call. Germline-derived CDR1 and CDR2 are MNHNS and SASEGT. The V end lost 1 base, the J end lost 1 base, and 10 bases lay between the germline ends. This CDR3 spans 16 amino acids.

A single count supports this clone. The chain carries TRBV7-9 and TRBJ2-7; 9 bases align to TRBD1. Per germline, CDR1 SEHNR and CDR2 FQNEAQ (reference sequence). V lost 5 bases, J lost 3 bases, and 5 bases stayed unmatched. This CDR3 comprises 14 residues. CDR3 DNA sequence: TGTGCCAGCAGCGGGACAGGGCGGGACTACGAGCAGTACTTC. Translating gives CASSGTGRDYEQYF. Combining the CDR3 with reference TRBV7-9 and TRBJ2-7 gives the whole variable domain DTGVSQNPRHKITKRGQNVTFRCDPISEHNRLYWYRQTLGQGPEFLTYFQNEAQLEKSRLLSDRFSAERPKGSFSTLEIQRTEQGDSAMYLCASSGTGRDYEQYFGPGTRLTVT.

The gene calls are TRBV4-1 and TRBJ2-1, with D hard to call. The germline gives CDR1 MGHRA, CDR2 YSYEKL. This CDR3 is built from 16 residues. Trimming left V 0 bases short and J 2 bases short, with 11 bases between. The CDR3 loop is CASSQDGELTYNEQFF. The CDR3 DNA reads TGCGCCAGCAGCCAAGACGGCGAATTAACCTACAATGAGCAGTTCTTC.

V is TRBV5-8 and J is TRBJ2-1; D is possibly TRBD2 (5 bases). V lost 2 bases and J lost 0, with 12 bases in between. The CDR3 length is 16 residues. Germline lookup yields CDR1 SGHTS and CDR2 YDEGEE. The DNA of the CDR3 is TGTGCCAGCAGCTTTGAGGGCCCCAGCTCCTACAATGAGCAGTTCTTC. Translated, it gives CASSFEGPSSYNEQFF.